The rows below give T cell receptor beta chains drawn from one sample of a study of shared clonotypes between healthy human individuals. Assay used: immunoSEQ multiplex PCR; TCRdb lists only in-frame clones, some missing. The sample comprises roughly 480,000 clones, 65% to 80% of which are singletons, and less than 15% rests with the top ten. The sequenced sample was PBMCs. All receptors come from a woman in her thirties or forties in good health. Some clones in this sample may be carry-over from other donors' samples. Each CDR3 is given with its conserved first and last residue. D genes are given only for firm matches. Size is omitted from some rows. Given values are once, few, many or a class for expanded clones.

j_call clone_size d_call v_call cdr3_aa cdr3_nt
TRBJ1-4 NA NA TRBV6-4 CASRGNEKLFF TGTGCCAGCCGGGGGAATGAAAAACTGTTTTTT
TRBJ2-5 NA TRBD2 TRBV6-1 CASSSLAGFETQYF TGTGCCAGCTCCTCCCTAGCGGGATTTGAGACCCAGTACTTC
TRBJ1-5 NA NA TRBV2 CASGPGFANQPQHF TGTGCCAGCGGACCAGGCTTCGCCAATCAGCCCCAGCATTTT
TRBJ2-1 NA TRBD1 TRBV5-4 CASSLEGATYNEQFF TGTGCCAGCAGCTTGGAGGGGGCAACCTACAATGAGCAGTTCTTC
TRBJ1-5 NA NA TRBV19 CASTPSWGSRSNQPQHF TGTGCCAGTACCCCAAGCTGGGGTTCGAGGAGCAATCAGCCCCAGCATTTT
TRBJ1-1 NA NA TRBV19 CASSPGRDTEAFF TGTGCCAGTAGTCCGGGACGGGACACTGAAGCTTTCTTT
TRBJ2-3 NA NA TRBV18 CASSPDIGGDTQYF TGTGCCAGCTCACCGGACATCGGGGGAGATACGCAGTATTTT
TRBJ1-5 NA NA TRBV21-1 CASSARTASNQPQHF TGTGCCAGCAGCGCCCGGACAGCAAGCAATCAGCCCCAGCATTTT
TRBJ2-1 NA TRBD2 TRBV7-9 CASSSRLAGSSYNEQFF TGTGCCAGCAGCTCCAGACTAGCGGGGAGCTCCTACAATGAGCAGTTCTTC
TRBJ2-2 NA NA TRBV7-9 CASSLGGKGAGELFF TGTGCCAGCAGCTTAGGCGGGAAAGGGGCCGGGGAGCTGTTTTTT
TRBJ1-2 NA NA TRBV5-1 CASSLLPEYGYTF TGCGCCAGCAGCTTACTCCCGGAATATGGCTACACCTTC
TRBJ2-5 once NA TRBV5-5 CASSSLTTRHQETQYF TGTGCCAGCAGCTCACTGACAACTAGACACCAAGAGACCCAGTACTTC
TRBJ1-1 NA NA TRBV28 CASSVMNTEAFF TGTGCCAGCAGTGTAATGAACACTGAAGCTTTCTTT
TRBJ2-7 few NA TRBV5-6 CASSLMREWPYEQYF TGTGCCAGCAGCTTGATGCGGGAATGGCCCTACGAGCAGTACTTC
TRBJ2-7 NA NA TRBV6-1 CASSERGGENPPSYEQYF TGTGCCAGCAGTGAACGAGGCGGGGAGAACCCTCCTTCCTACGAGCAGTACTTC
TRBJ2-1 NA TRBD2 TRBV7-2 CASSLAPSGARNEQFF TGTGCCAGCAGCTTAGCGCCGAGCGGGGCGAGGAATGAGCAGTTCTTC
TRBJ2-6 NA NA TRBV25-1 CASSQAAGGANVLTF TGTGCCAGCAGCCAGGCGGCGGGAGGGGCCAACGTCCTGACTTTC
TRBJ2-5 few NA TRBV5-1 CASSFAETQYF TGCGCCAGCAGCTTCGCCGAGACCCAGTACTTC
TRBJ2-3 NA TRBD2 TRBV6-4 CASSELADSTDTQYF TGTGCCAGCAGTGAACTAGCGGACAGCACAGATACGCAGTATTTT
TRBJ2-1 NA NA TRBV4-1 CASSQDEVQTYNEQFF TGCGCCAGCAGCCAAGATGAGGTACAAACCTACAATGAGCAGTTCTTC
TRBJ1-2 once NA TRBV27 CASSFTGSYGYTF TGTGCCAGCAGTTTTACAGGATCCTATGGCTACACCTTC
TRBJ2-1 NA TRBD2 TRBV11-2 CASSLDRGRRSYNEQFF TGTGCCAGCAGCTTAGATCGCGGGAGGCGTTCCTACAATGAGCAGTTCTTC
TRBJ1-1 NA TRBD1 TRBV29-1 CSVEGTGYTEAFF TGCAGCGTTGAGGGGACAGGTTACACTGAAGCTTTCTTT
TRBJ2-1 NA NA TRBV4-1 CASSHRWPEQSEQFF TGCGCCAGCAGCCACCGTTGGCCAGAGCAGTCTGAGCAGTTCTTC
TRBJ1-5 few TRBD1 TRBV29-1 CSVQTGAWGEPQHF TGCAGCGTTCAAACAGGGGCTTGGGGTGAGCCCCAGCATTTT
TRBJ2-7 NA NA TRBV7-8 CASAPMLYEQYF TGTGCCAGCGCCCCCATGCTCTACGAGCAGTACTTC
TRBJ2-2 NA NA TRBV19 CASKQDSSNTGELFF TGTGCCAGCAAACAGGACTCCTCGAACACCGGGGAGCTGTTTTTT
TRBJ2-5 once TRBD1 TRBV10-3 CAISMDRLGETQYF TGTGCCATCAGTATGGACAGGTTGGGAGAGACCCAGTACTTC
TRBJ2-1 few TRBD2 TRBV4-2 CASSHVTSGGYNEQFF TGTGCCAGCAGCCACGTCACTAGCGGGGGCTACAATGAGCAGTTCTTC
TRBJ2-2 NA TRBD2 TRBV27 CASSRTLAGEGELFF TGTGCCAGCAGTCGGACCCTAGCGGGAGAGGGGGAGCTGTTTTTT
TRBJ2-1 NA NA TRBV7-9 CASTPGWGNEQFF TGTGCCAGCACCCCAGGCTGGGGCAATGAGCAGTTCTTC
TRBJ2-2 NA NA TRBV5-1 CASSLNPTPTWGVDTGELFF TGCGCCAGCAGCTTAAATCCGACCCCGACGTGGGGAGTTGACACCGGGGAGCTGTTTTTT
TRBJ1-2 NA TRBD1 TRBV5-4 CASRDTRGLGYTF TGTGCCAGCAGGGACACCAGGGGGCTTGGCTACACCTTC
TRBJ1-5 NA NA TRBV5-8 CASSHAGGNQPQHF TGTGCCAGCAGCCACGCGGGGGGCAATCAGCCCCAGCATTTT
TRBJ2-1 NA TRBD2 TRBV28 CASSQTTSGPYNEQFF TGTGCCAGCAGCCAAACTACTAGCGGACCCTACAATGAGCAGTTCTTC
TRBJ1-1 NA NA TRBV6-1 CASSGWAQGTEAFF TGTGCCAGCAGTGGATGGGCCCAGGGCACTGAAGCTTTCTTT
TRBJ2-7 NA NA TRBV27 CASSFSSSYEQYF TGTGCCAGCAGTTTCTCCAGCTCCTACGAGCAGTACTTC
TRBJ2-7 NA NA TRBV27 CASSPPGSYEQYF TGTGCCAGCAGCCCCCCCGGGTCATACGAGCAGTACTTC
TRBJ2-2 NA TRBD1 TRBV2 CASNGDRGTTGELFF TGTGCCAGCAACGGCGACAGGGGAACCACCGGGGAGCTGTTTTTT
TRBJ2-7 few TRBD2 TRBV5-5 CASSRTSSYEQYF TGTGCCAGCAGCCGGACTAGCAGCTACGAGCAGTACTTC
TRBJ2-5 NA NA TRBV5-1 CASSLIPSETQYF TGCGCCAGCAGCTTGATCCCGTCAGAGACCCAGTACTTC
TRBJ1-5 NA NA TRBV29-1 CSVSGGREGNQPQHF TGCAGCGTCAGCGGGGGTCGGGAAGGCAATCAGCCCCAGCATTTT
TRBJ2-1 NA TRBD1 TRBV30 CAWIPPVSGTGLLYNEQFF TGTGCCTGGATCCCCCCAGTCTCTGGGACAGGGCTACTTTACAATGAGCAGTTCTTC
TRBJ2-1 NA NA TRBV5-1 CASSVENNEQFF TGCGCCAGCAGCGTTGAAAACAATGAGCAGTTCTTC
TRBJ2-7 NA TRBD2 TRBV11-2 CASRPLAGTSGKNYEQYF TGTGCCAGCAGACCTCTCGCCGGGACTAGCGGGAAAAACTACGAGCAGTACTTC
TRBJ2-7 NA NA TRBV7-9 CASSLSGSAYEQYF TGTGCCAGCAGCTTAAGTGGGAGCGCGTACGAGCAGTACTTC
TRBJ1-1 NA NA TRBV5-4 CASSLDQVGTEAFF TGTGCCAGCAGCTTGGACCAGGTGGGCACTGAAGCTTTCTTT
TRBJ1-1 NA TRBD1 TRBV2 CASSAGGGTEAFF TGTGCCAGCAGTGCAGGGGGCGGCACTGAAGCTTTCTTT
TRBJ1-1 NA NA TRBV2 CASSELGPGQGGTEAFF TGTGCCAGCAGTGAACTGGGGCCCGGGCAGGGTGGAACTGAAGCTTTCTTT
TRBJ2-5 NA NA TRBV30 CAWSEGGGAGETQYF TGTGCCTGGAGTGAAGGAGGGGGCGCCGGGGAGACCCAGTACTTC
TRBJ1-3 NA NA TRBV5-1 CASSSTPGSPGNTIYF TGCGCCAGCAGCTCAACTCCCGGGAGTCCCGGAAACACCATATATTTT
TRBJ2-2 NA NA TRBV7-7 CASSLSSPGELFF TGTGCCAGCAGCCTTAGTAGCCCCGGGGAGCTGTTTTTT
TRBJ1-2 few NA TRBV2 CASMDYGYTF TGTGCCAGCATGGACTATGGCTACACCTTC
TRBJ2-5 NA NA TRBV4-1 CASSQEPLQETQYF TGCGCCAGCAGCCAAGAGCCCCTCCAAGAGACCCAGTACTTC
TRBJ1-3 NA NA TRBV4-1 CASSPLIGSQGPSGNTIYF TGCGCCAGCAGCCCCCTAATCGGGTCTCAGGGACCCTCTGGAAACACCATATATTTT
TRBJ2-7 NA TRBD1 TRBV11-2 CASSWTGNSYEQYF TGTGCCAGCAGCTGGACAGGGAACTCCTACGAGCAGTACTTC
TRBJ2-1 NA TRBD1 TRBV2 CASSERDSYNEQFF TGTGCCAGCAGCGAACGGGACAGCTACAATGAGCAGTTCTTC
TRBJ1-2 NA TRBD1 TRBV6-6 CASSNLGTGPGYTF TGTGCCAGCAGTAACCTAGGGACAGGGCCTGGCTACACCTTC
TRBJ2-5 NA TRBD2 TRBV30 CAWTVLTYTAGGTQYF TGTGCCTGGACGGTTTTAACCTACACAGCGGGGGGGACCCAGTACTTC